This T cell receptor (beta chain) was observed in a study of Ad26.COV2.S vaccination and SARS-CoV-2 variants. Study-level findings and limits: Whether participants received vaccine or placebo, their non-spike TCR breadth was similar.

This CDR3 is built from 15 residues. The V segment lost 8 bases and the J segment 2 bases; nucleotides outside the gene matches: 9. Germline V lookup: CDR1 MNHEY, CDR2 SVGAGI. The repertoire was sequenced with immunoSEQ multiplex PCR; TCRdb's copy has only in-frame clones and lacks some. Of about half a million clones listed, about nine tenths are singletons. Treatment of the sample: roughly 18 received Ad26.COV2.S at low or high dose, single or two shots; 5 received placebo; per-sample allocation not given. Repertoires come from day 63 after the first vaccine or placebo injection. Notes on this clone: What it binds is unknown.

This chain uses TRBV6-5 with TRBJ2-7; 10 nucleotides line up with TRBD2. This clonotype originated in a person between 18 and 60 years old who received the Ad26.COV2.S COVID-19 vaccine or a placebo. The sequencing here drew on peripheral blood, taken in a trial of Ad26.COV2.S vaccine versus placebo. The CDR3 DNA sequence: TGTGCCAGCGGAGTGGGACTAGCGAGCACCTACGAGCAGTACTTC. Translation gives CASGVGLASTYEQYF.